This TCR beta chain was recorded in a study of blood T cells in healthy people across ages. Germline-derived CDR1 and CDR2 are SGHTA and FQGTGA. This CDR3 is built from 14 residues. V lost 5 bases to trimming and J lost 11 bases; unmatched junction nucleotides: 13. Then a second PCR, running roughly 6 to 11 cycles, was carried out with a sample-barcoded 5' primer and a J-beta primer mix. TCRdb reprocessed the 5' RACE reads with MiXCR, giving one entry per CDR3 protein. This sample has some 1.5 million distinct CDR3 sequences, with 35% to 45% found just once. The TCR originated in a woman under 30 in good health. Input material: blood. This sequence joins TRBV7-3 and TRBJ2-5; 8 bases line up with TRBD2. This chain's CDR3 is CASSVTSVVNEQYF. The DNA of the CDR3 is TGTGCCAGCAGCGTGACTAGCGTGGTGAATGAGCAGTACTTC.